A single sample is the source of the 29 T cell receptor beta chains below, sequenced in a study of patients and donors after allogeneic stem cell transplantation. TCRdb reprocessed the RT-PCR reads with MiXCR, giving one entry per CDR3 protein. The profile shows about 960,000 distinct CDR3 sequences, approximately 19% of them singletons. Source material: blood, either unsorted or a sorted T cell fraction (not recorded which). All receptors derive from a human donor who was either an allogeneic HSCT recipient or a stem cell or donor lymphocyte infusion donor (not recorded which). It is not recorded whose cells these are; they may come from a transplant donor.

The chain couples TRBV19 to TRBJ1-5; a weak D match, TRBD1 (5 bases). V was shortened by 1 base and J by 2 bases, with 18 bases between the two germline ends. This CDR3 has 18 amino acids. CDR1 LNHDA and CDR2 SQIVND come from the germline V gene (reference sequence). CDR3 sequence: CASSIGRMRGERNQPQHF. The DNA for the CDR3 is TGTGCCAGTAGTATAGGCCGAATGAGGGGTGAGCGCAATCAGCCCCAGCATTTT.

This clonotype was detected only a few times. This chain links TRBV7-9 with TRBJ2-7; D gene ambiguous. This CDR3 comprises 13 residues. Germline V gene sequence: CDR1 SEHNR, CDR2 FQNEAQ (reference sequence). The V gene lost 8 bases and the J gene lost 2 bases, with 13 bases spanning the gap. In DNA form, the CDR3 reads TGTGCCAGCTCATCCCTGTCTCCCTACGAGCAGTACTTC. The encoded protein is CASSSLSPYEQYF.

The chain carries TRBV6-5 and TRBJ1-6, with D perhaps TRBD1 (6 bases). The CDR3 totals 15 residues. Deletions cut 4 bases from V and 10 bases from J, with 17 bases between. The germline CDR1 and CDR2 sequences are MNHEY and SVGAGI. The CDR3 DNA sequence: TGTGCCAGCAGTTTATCGCGGGGGGCGGAATCACCCCTCCACTTT. The encoded protein is CASSLSRGAESPLHF.

Only a few counts were recorded for this clonotype. The rearrangement uses TRBV6-1 and TRBJ1-6; D may be TRBD1 (6 bases). CDR1 is MNHNS and CDR2 is SASEGT in the germline V gene. V lost 4 bases, J lost 4 bases, and 11 bases lay in between. The CDR3 loop spans 15 amino acids. The CDR3 bases are TGTGCCAGCAGTGGCGCCCAGGGGTATAATTCACCCCTCCACTTT. Protein: CASSGAQGYNSPLHF.

The chain links TRBV5-1 to TRBJ2-5, with D tentatively TRBD1 (5 bases). The CDR3 covers 13 residues. Trimming took off 2 bases at V and 5 bases at J, with 10 bases between the two ends. The germline V gene has CDR1 SGHRS and CDR2 YFSETQ. CDR3 sequence: CASSLQDAETQYF. In DNA, the CDR3 is TGCGCCAGCAGCTTACAGGATGCGGAGACCCAGTACTTC.

This clonotype has a handful of counts. The rearrangement links TRBV20-1 to TRBJ2-3; 9 nucleotides agree with TRBD1. V was clipped by 7 bases and J by 6 bases; unmatched bases: 8. The CDR3 runs to 13 residues. Germline V gives CDR1 DFQATT, CDR2 SNEGSKA (reference sequence). The CDR3 loop is CSVQQGAKDTQYF. DNA for the CDR3: TGCAGTGTACAACAGGGGGCTAAGGATACGCAGTATTTT.

In its sample, this clonotype was seen a few times. V and J are TRBV4-2 and TRBJ2-3, with 8 bases identical to TRBD1. The CDR3 is made up of 15 amino acids. The germline V gene has CDR1 LGHNA and CDR2 YNFKEQ. Trimming took 4 bases from V and 3 from J; bases not matched to a gene: 6. The CDR3 DNA follows: TGTGCCAGCAGCCGCCCGGGACAGGCGACAGATACGCAGTATTTT. It encodes CASSRPGQATDTQYF.

The chain employs TRBV12-3 or TRBV12-4 and TRBJ1-4; D not certain. Trimming shortened V by 0 bases and J by 7 bases, and 9 bases separated the two germline ends. The CDR3 extends over 14 amino acids. The CDR3, as DNA: TGTGCCAGCAGTTTAGCGGAGTTTACTGAAAAACTGTTTTTT. This encodes CASSLAEFTEKLFF.

This clonotype was seen only a few times. This chain connects TRBV6-1 to TRBJ1-5; 12 bases are a match to TRBD1. The CDR3 consists of 15 residues. Losses at the gene ends were 6 bases for V and 7 bases for J; bases not matched to a gene: 7. The germline V gene encodes CDR1 MNHNS and CDR2 SASEGT. This CDR3 is CASSRGTGGGQPQHF. The CDR3 DNA sequence: TGTGCCAGCAGCCGCGGGACAGGGGGCGGGCAGCCCCAGCATTTT.

The chain has TRBV7-2 and TRBJ1-3; no firm D call. The CDR3 spans 14 residues. V was cut by 1 base and J by 6 bases, with 10 bases left in between. CDR1 and CDR2 (germline): SGHTA, FQGNSA. CDR3 nucleotides: TGTGCCAGCAGCTTAGGGGCAGGAGAAAACACCATATATTTT. As protein: CASSLGAGENTIYF. Based on the CDR3 plus reference TRBV7-2 and TRBJ1-3, the full variable domain is GAGVSQSPSNKVTEKGKDVELRCDPISGHTALYWYRQSLGQGLEFLIYFQGNSAPDKSGLPSDRFSAERTGGSVSTLTIQRTQQEDSAVYLCASSLGAGENTIYFGEGSWLTVV.

J is TRBJ2-2 and V is TRBV13; D gene ambiguous. Between the trimmed V and J ends, which lost 1 base and 7 bases, there was a span of 16 bases. The CDR3 covers 16 residues. Germline V gives CDR1 PRHDT, CDR2 FYEKMQ (reference sequence). CDR3 amino acids: CASSLAVGRVNGELFF. DNA of the CDR3: TGTGCCAGCAGCTTAGCAGTCGGCCGGGTAAACGGGGAGCTGTTTTTT.

The table lists this clonotype with a few counts. The CDR3 here is CASSESGGGAAEAFF. The CDR3, as DNA: TGTGCCAGCAGTGAATCAGGAGGGGGCGCAGCTGAAGCTTTCTTT. J is TRBJ1-1 and V is TRBV2, with 7 bases identical to TRBD1. The CDR3 extends over 15 amino acids. The germline V gene encodes CDR1 SNHLY and CDR2 FYNNEI. V shed 2 bases, J shed 6 bases, and the junction held 9 bases outside the gene matches.

CDR3 loop: CASSLDWTENEQYF. CDR3 DNA sequence: TGTGCCAGCAGCTTAGATTGGACAGAAAACGAGCAGTACTTC. The J gene is TRBJ2-7, the V gene TRBV11-3; D is possibly TRBD1 (6 bases). CDR1 is SGHNT and CDR2 is YENEEA in the germline V gene. The CDR3 runs 14 residues. Trimming left V 0 bases short and J 5 bases short, with 11 bases between. Using reference TRBV11-3 and TRBJ2-7 for the parts outside the CDR3, the full variable domain is EAGVVQSPRYKIIEKKQPVAFWCNPISGHNTLYWYLQNLGQGPELLIRYENEEAVDDSQLPKDRFSAERLKGVDSTLKIQPAELGDSAVYLCASSLDWTENEQYFGPGTRLTVT.

This clonotype showed up just once. The J gene is TRBJ2-3, the V gene TRBV15; D remains ambiguous. The V gene's germline CDR1 is LNHNV and CDR2 YYDKDF (reference sequence). The CDR3 has 13 residues. The ends were cut back, 3 bases at V and 2 bases at J, with 6 bases in the middle. CDR3 in DNA: TGTGCCACCAGCAGCCGGCACACAGATACGCAGTATTTT. This encodes CATSSRHTDTQYF.

The gene calls are TRBV7-2 and TRBJ2-2; weak D call: TRBD1 (6 bases). The CDR3 extends over 16 amino acids. The ends were cut back, 4 bases at V and 7 bases at J, with 19 bases in the middle. CDR1 is SGHTA, CDR2 FQGNSA, per germline. The CDR3, as DNA: TGTGCCAGCAGCTCCTTTACAGGGAAGGCAATCGGGGAGCTGTTTTTT. It encodes CASSSFTGKAIGELFF.

As for this clonotype: This clone may be a read error of a much larger clone one base away. The chain combines TRBV12-3 or TRBV12-4 with TRBJ1-5, with D uncertain. The V end was cut by 3 bases, the J end by 6 bases, with 12 bases between. The CDR3 spans 14 residues. CDR3 nucleotides: TGTGCCAGCAGTTTTGAGGGTATCCCTCAGCCCCAGCATTTT. Its protein is CASSFEGIPQPQHF.

The chain recombines TRBV20-1 with TRBJ1-4; TRBD1 is a possible D gene (5 bases). In germline, CDR1 is DFQATT, CDR2 SNEGSKA (reference sequence). The CDR3 consists of 12 residues. V was trimmed by 2 bases and J by 6 bases, leaving 7 bases between them. CDR3 protein: CSARQGDEKLFF. The CDR3 region has the DNA TGCAGTGCTAGACAGGGTGATGAAAAACTGTTTTTT.

The chain couples TRBV9 to TRBJ2-2, with TRBD2 identical over 8 bases. The CDR3 loop spans 14 amino acids. V lost 3 bases to trimming and J lost 7 bases; unmatched junction nucleotides: 5. Germline loops: CDR1 SGDLS, CDR2 YYNGEE. In nucleotides, the CDR3 is TGTGCCAGCAGCGGGACGGGGGGGGTCGGGGAGCTGTTTTTT. Residues: CASSGTGGVGELFF. Full variable domain (outside the CDR3, taken from reference TRBV9 and TRBJ2-2): DSGVTQTPKHLITATGQRVTLRCSPRSGDLSVYWYQQSLDQGLQFLIQYYNGEERAKGNILERFSAQQFPDLHSELNLSSLELGDSALYFCASSGTGGVGELFFGEGSRLTVL.

The chain combines TRBV12-3 or TRBV12-4 with TRBJ2-1, with 9 nucleotides matching TRBD1. After removal of 5 bases from V and 7 bases from J, the junction contained 12 bases not matched to a gene. The CDR3 sequence is 16 residues long. The CDR3 DNA reads TGTGCCAGCAGTCCACAGGGGGCCTTCATCAATAATGAGCAGTTCTTC. It yields the protein CASSPQGAFINNEQFF.

V gene TRBV6-2 or TRBV6-3 combines with J gene TRBJ2-7, with TRBD2 matching over 10 bases. The CDR3 has 19 amino acids. Unmatched junction bases numbered 16, after V lost 3 bases and J lost 2 bases. CDR1 and CDR2 (germline): MNHEY, SVGEGT. As DNA, the CDR3 is TGTGCCAGCAGTTATAACAGGGAATTTAGCGGGGGGTACCCCTACGAGCAGTACTTC. This encodes CASSYNREFSGGYPYEQYF.

This clonotype has only a few counts. V is TRBV12-3 or TRBV12-4 and J is TRBJ2-7; D tentatively reads TRBD1 or TRBD2 (5 bases each). V lost 3 bases and J lost 1, with 13 bases in between. The length of the CDR3 is 15 residues. The CDR3 nucleotides read TGTGCCAGCAGTTTTTTTAGGGACCCTTCCTACGAGCAGTACTTC. This codes for CASSFFRDPSYEQYF.

This clonotype was picked up a small number of times. The chain is built from TRBV2 and TRBJ2-6; D is unresolved. Trimming took 9 bases from V and 1 from J, leaving 10 bases between them. Germline CDR1 is SNHLY and CDR2 is FYNNEI. This CDR3 is 14 amino acids long. CDR3 region: CARNQASGANVLTF. The CDR3 coding sequence is TGTGCCAGGAACCAGGCATCTGGGGCCAACGTCCTGACTTTC.

The chain is built from TRBV15 and TRBJ2-2, with a possible D match to TRBD1 (6 bases). The CDR3 is 17 residues long. The V end lost 0 bases, the J end lost 3 bases, and 14 bases lay between the germline ends. The germline V gene encodes CDR1 LNHNV and CDR2 YYDKDF (reference sequence). The CDR3 region has the DNA TGTGCCACCAGCAGAGAGGAAGCAGGGGTCGACACCGGGGAGCTGTTTTTT. It specifies CATSREEAGVDTGELFF.

In this sample, this clonotype turned up a few times. The chain links TRBV7-2 to TRBJ2-3; D is perhaps TRBD2 (7 bases). V was clipped by 7 bases and J by 6 bases, with 26 bases between them. This CDR3 is built from 17 residues. CDR1 and CDR2 from the germline V gene are SGHTA and FQGNSA. CDR3 DNA: TGTGCCAGCACCTCGGATTGGGGGCGGGGACTACAGGATACGCAGTATTTT. This encodes CASTSDWGRGLQDTQYF.

This clonotype was detected only a few times. The chain links TRBV9 to TRBJ2-7; TRBD2 matches at 10 bases. Per germline, CDR1 SGDLS and CDR2 YYNGEE. This CDR3 contains 15 residues. Trimming at V came to 4 bases and at J to 1 base, leaving 5 bases not matched to a gene. The CDR3 sequence: CASSPSGSPSYEQYF. DNA for the CDR3: TGTGCCAGCAGCCCTAGCGGGAGTCCTTCCTACGAGCAGTACTTC.

The table lists this clonotype with a few counts. The chain has TRBV7-2 and TRBJ2-2, with 10 positions matching TRBD1. This CDR3 has 15 residues. V gave up 5 bases and J gave up 4 bases; unmatched junction bases: 4. Germline V CDR1 and CDR2: SGHTA, FQGNSA. CDR3 protein: CASSDRGRVTGELFF. CDR3 DNA sequence: TGTGCCAGCAGCGACAGGGGGCGCGTCACCGGGGAGCTGTTTTTT.

J is TRBJ2-3 and V is TRBV20-1; D not certain. V lost 0 bases and J 4 bases, leaving 14 bases between the germline ends. Germline V gene lookup returns CDR1 DFQATT and CDR2 SNEGSKA (reference sequence). The CDR3 totals 15 residues. The CDR3 DNA reads TGCAGTGCTAGAGATCCCCGGACCTCATCAGATACGCAGTATTTT. Translation: CSARDPRTSSDTQYF.

The J gene is TRBJ2-5, the V gene TRBV6-4, with unresolved D. This CDR3 is 16 amino acids long. V gave up 6 bases and J gave up 5 bases, with 22 bases separating them. Germline V gives CDR1 MRHNA, CDR2 SNTAGT. CDR3 coding DNA: TGTGCCAGCAGACCCTTCGGAGTTTGGGCCGGCGAGACCCAGTACTTC. This encodes CASRPFGVWAGETQYF.

The sample holds a few counts of this clonotype. V gene TRBV5-1 combines with J gene TRBJ2-1, with a weak D call TRBD2 (6 bases). CDR1 is SGHRS, CDR2 YFSETQ, per germline. The V gene lost 0 bases and the J gene lost 4 bases, with 17 bases spanning the gap. CDR3 size: 17 residues. Here the CDR3 reads CASSLGGVAATYNEQFF. In DNA, the CDR3 is TGCGCCAGCAGCTTGGGAGGAGTAGCGGCTACATACAATGAGCAGTTCTTC.